This T cell receptor beta chain derives from a study of blood T cell repertoires in COVID-19. V lost 0 bases, J lost 4 bases, and 3 bases stayed unmatched. CDR3 length: 14 residues. CDR1 SGDLS and CDR2 YYNGEE come from the germline V gene. Under the authors' procedure: Amplification of reference gene primers was used by the study to estimate nucleated cell counts. Clones were read by immunoSEQ multiplex PCR, and TCRdb kept only the in-frame ones, dropping some. V and J calls plus clone size are reproduced from that table; the DNA served to infer D and trimming. In the table there are 100,000 to 120,000 clones, over 75% of which are singletons.

Sequencing used peripheral blood. The TCR sequence derives from a woman older than 75 with active or convalescent COVID-19. The chain combines TRBV9 with TRBJ1-2, with 7 bases matching TRBD1. The CDR3 here is CASSVEGTAYGYTF. In nucleotides, the CDR3 is TGTGCCAGCAGCGTAGAAGGGACAGCCTATGGCTACACCTTC.